The entry below describes one T cell receptor beta chain. The V gene lost 6 bases and the J gene lost 4 bases, with 17 bases spanning the gap. This CDR3 is 15 amino acids long. Germline values: CDR1 SGHKS, CDR2 YYEKEE (reference sequence). Libraries were prepared by immunoSEQ multiplex PCR; TCRdb keeps only in-frame clonotypes and omits some of them. The profile shows about 150,000 clones, approximately 89% of them singletons. These data originate in a study of T cell responses to AZD1222 COVID-19 vaccine. Sequencing used peripheral blood, obtained on day 0 of AZD1222 vaccination. V is TRBV5-5 and J is TRBJ1-3; D gene ambiguous. The TCR comes from an adult in good health. In nucleotides, the CDR3 is TGTGCCAGCATCCCAATCGACAAGCAAGGAAACACCATATATTTT. It yields the protein CASIPIDKQGNTIYF.